These T cell receptor beta chains were read from a single sample in a study of blood T cells in healthy people across ages. TCRdb reprocessed the 5' RACE reads with MiXCR, giving one entry per CDR3 protein. The table lists about 1 million distinct CDR3 sequences, more than 35% of them singletons. Source material: blood. The receptors derive from a woman aged 55-69 years in good health. CDR3s include the opening cysteine and the closing phenylalanine or tryptophan. The size field is filled for only some rows; it gives once, few, many or a size class.

j_call	clone_size	v_call	cdr3_aa
TRBJ2-6	few	TRBV20-1	CSARGFHSGANVLTF
TRBJ2-1	few	TRBV6-6	CASSPRQGPNSYNEQFF
TRBJ2-7	.	TRBV20-1	CSASRTSGFSYEQYF
TRBJ1-1	.	TRBV11-1	CASSLKRGQPMNTEAFF
TRBJ2-7	many	TRBV6-1	CASSEAARPAGYEQYF
TRBJ1-2	.	TRBV21-1	CASILKTYGYTF
TRBJ2-7	once	TRBV10-3	CAVGQGVTEQYF
TRBJ2-7	few	TRBV6-1	CASRLAGVGSYEQYF
TRBJ2-3	few	TRBV4-2	CASSLNPGQGRTDTQYF
TRBJ1-1	few	TRBV10-3	CAISAQNTEAFF
TRBJ1-2	once	TRBV30	CAWTGEANYGYTF
.	.	TRBV12-1	CASTIYEQYF
TRBJ1-5	.	TRBV12-3/TRBV12-4	CASSFWVQPQHF
TRBJ2-7	few	TRBV20-1	CSALGIAKGPYEQYF
TRBJ2-7	few	TRBV27	CASSLGPDRTYEQYF
TRBJ2-1	.	TRBV20-1	CSAIPGGSYNERFF
TRBJ2-1	.	TRBV12-3/TRBV12-4	CASRSERLAYNEQFF
TRBJ1-4	.	TRBV28	CASSTDRAVEKLFF
TRBJ2-1	.	TRBV9	CASSVGAGGYNEQFF
TRBJ2-7	few	TRBV5-1	CASSLRPGQGDYEQYF
TRBJ2-1	many	TRBV11-3	CASSPYDAYNEQFF
TRBJ1-2	.	TRBV3-1	CASSPSANYGYTF
TRBJ2-2	.	TRBV12-3/TRBV12-4	CASSSRRQGSVSGELFF
TRBJ2-5	few	TRBV9	CASSVGTWGETQYF
TRBJ2-7	.	TRBV20-1	CSASKTSGGPYEQYF
TRBJ2-1	many	TRBV4-1	CASSPGTGWNEQFF
.	.	TRBV6-5	CASSYGTGRYEQYF
TRBJ2-1	many	TRBV20-1	CSATSRLAGGDEQFF
TRBJ2-3	few	TRBV12-3/TRBV12-4	CASSSQTDTQYF
TRBJ1-2	few	TRBV25-1	CASSGGGGIAGYTF
TRBJ2-7	.	TRBV6-1	CASTTGRTSGPYEQYF
TRBJ1-2	.	TRBV15	CATSRDGGFSYGYTF
TRBJ2-1	.	TRBV29-1	CSVEGSHRYNEQFF
TRBJ1-5	.	TRBV20-1	CSARGGGARQPQHF
.	.	TRBV5-1	CASSFAGVDEQFF
TRBJ2-5	.	TRBV29-1	CSVVGLAGTETQYF
TRBJ2-7	.	TRBV12-3/TRBV12-4	CASSLSAKIGVSYNEQYF
TRBJ1-2	.	TRBV20-1	CSVPGQGFIYGYTF
.	.	TRBV5-5	CASSARTSGSHEQYF
.	.	TRBV5-6	CASSLGAGTGGYEQYF
TRBJ1-2	few	TRBV6-6	CASRDYYGYTF
TRBJ2-3	.	TRBV10-3	CATTGTSGGALTDTQYF
TRBJ1-2	few	TRBV10-3	CAISGGQSNGYTF
TRBJ2-1	.	TRBV7-6	CASSRDRGPRNEQFF